A single sample is the source of the 28 T cell receptor beta chains below, sequenced in a study of shared clonotypes between healthy human individuals. Method: immunoSEQ multiplex PCR; TCRdb's copy keeps in-frame clones and lacks some. The sample contains about 600,000 clones, 97% of which appear only once. The specimen was naive CD4+ T cells sorted from blood. Subset noted: CD45RA+ positively selected. The source of these receptors is a woman aged 30 to 39 in good health.

The J gene is TRBJ2-7, the V gene TRBV5-5; D is ambiguous. V lost 1 base and J lost 2, with 7 bases in between. CDR3 length: 13 residues. Germline V CDR1 and CDR2: SGHKS, YYEKEE (reference sequence). CDR3 in amino acids: CASSLLSPYEQYF. The CDR3 nucleotides read TGTGCCAGCAGCTTGTTAAGTCCCTACGAGCAGTACTTC.

V is TRBV5-1 and J is TRBJ2-3; 12 bases map to TRBD2. The J segment lost 4 bases and the V segment lost 0 bases, leaving 3 bases of the junction unmatched. The CDR3 extends over 16 amino acids. The germline V gene encodes CDR1 SGHRS and CDR2 YFSETQ. CDR3 bases: TGCGCCAGCAGCTTGGATCTAGCGGGAGGGTCAGATACGCAGTATTTT. Amino acids: CASSLDLAGGSDTQYF.

The chain combines TRBV2 with TRBJ2-7; perhaps TRBD2 as D (7 bases). Between the trimmed V and J ends, which lost 10 bases and 4 bases, there was a span of 17 bases. The CDR3 totals 13 residues. The V gene's germline CDR1 is SNHLY and CDR2 FYNNEI. The CDR3 spells CATKQGGGYEQYF. In DNA, the CDR3 is TGTGCCACCAAACAGGGAGGGGGATACGAGCAGTACTTC.

Comments on this clone: This CDR3 is also generated by other DNA sequences in the sample. The J gene is TRBJ1-2, the V gene TRBV28; a possible D gene is TRBD1 (6 bases). The length of the CDR3 is 12 residues. CDR1 MDHEN and CDR2 SYDVKM come from the germline V gene. The ends were cut back, 4 bases at V and 6 bases at J, with 9 bases in the middle. Here the CDR3 DNA reads TGTGCCAGCAGTTCACAGGGTAATGGCTACACCTTC. Encoded protein: CASSSQGNGYTF.

For this clone: The junction and the germline gene differ at one end; a read error may be behind it. DNA for the CDR3: TGTGCCAGCAGCTTGGGTCTAGCGGGAGAGGCGCAGTATTTT. The encoded protein is CASSLGLAGEAQYF. The V gene is TRBV5-3, the J gene TRBJ2-3; 10 positions agree with TRBD2. TRBV5-3 is flagged as an ORF with uncertain function. The CDR3 runs to 14 residues.

This chain connects TRBV5-5 to TRBJ2-3; TRBD2 is a possible D gene (5 bases). The CDR3 consists of 15 residues. Deletions cut 1 base from V and 2 bases from J, with 11 bases between. Germline V CDR1 and CDR2: SGHKS, YYEKEE (reference sequence). CDR3 nucleotide sequence: TGTGCCAGCAGCTTGACTAGGGTTCACACAGATACGCAGTATTTT. Its translation is CASSLTRVHTDTQYF.

The chain carries TRBV7-9 and TRBJ2-7; no clear D gene. The CDR3 has 14 residues. Germline lookup yields CDR1 SEHNR and CDR2 FQNEAQ (reference sequence). With 1 base removed from V and 3 bases from J, the gap between germline ends came to 10 bases. CDR3 nucleotides: TGTGCCAGCAGCTTAGACACATGGGTCTACGAGCAGTACTTC. Its translation is CASSLDTWVYEQYF.

The chain joins TRBV18 to TRBJ1-3; TRBD1 might be the D (6 bases). Germline CDR1 reads KGHSH; CDR2 reads LQKENI. The V gene lost 6 bases and the J gene lost 5 bases, with 14 bases spanning the gap. The CDR3 covers 14 residues. The CDR3 DNA is TGTGCCAGCTCTCCCGGAGGGGACAGAAACACCATATATTTT. Protein: CASSPGGDRNTIYF.

The rearrangement links TRBV5-1 to TRBJ2-5; D is uncertain. Germline V gives CDR1 SGHRS, CDR2 YFSETQ. V was clipped by 2 bases and J by 2 bases, with 13 bases between them. The CDR3 contains 15 residues. The CDR3 spells CASSLGVQSQETQYF. CDR3 nucleotide sequence: TGCGCCAGCAGCTTAGGAGTACAGAGTCAAGAGACCCAGTACTTC.

This rearrangement joins TRBV5-4 to TRBJ1-5; D is uncertain. V lost 4 bases and J lost 5, with 10 bases in between. The CDR3 is 13 amino acids. CDR1 and CDR2 (germline): SGHNT, YYREEE (reference sequence). This chain's CDR3 is CASSRGNDQPQHF. The CDR3 nucleotides are TGTGCCAGCAGCCGTGGCAATGATCAGCCCCAGCATTTT. Complete variable domain (other parts from reference TRBV5-4 and TRBJ1-5): ETGVTQSPTHLIKTRGQQVTLRCSSQSGHNTVSWYQQALGQGPQFIFQYYREEENGRGNFPPRFSGLQFPNYSSELNVNALELDDSALYLCASSRGNDQPQHFGDGTRLSIL.

The chain carries TRBV7-9 and TRBJ2-7; 12 bases align to TRBD1. V shed 0 bases and J 5 bases; nucleotides not matched to a gene: 2. Looked up from germline, CDR1 is SEHNR and CDR2 is FQNEAQ (reference sequence). The CDR3 length is 15 residues. CDR3 DNA: TGTGCCAGCAGCTTAGCGGGGACAGGGGGCCACGAGCAGTACTTC. Translation: CASSLAGTGGHEQYF.

This clone appeared once. The genes are TRBV5-1 and TRBJ2-7; D gene uncertain. This CDR3 has 13 residues. Germline CDR1 reads SGHRS; CDR2 reads YFSETQ. V shed 0 bases and J shed 4 bases, with 8 bases lying between them. The chain's CDR3 is CASSLEVGYEQYF. CDR3 in DNA: TGCGCCAGCAGCTTGGAGGTTGGGTACGAGCAGTACTTC. The full variable domain, its missing parts supplied by reference TRBV5-1 and TRBJ2-7, is KAGVTQTPRYLIKTRGQQVTLSCSPISGHRSVSWYQQTPGQGLQFLFEYFSETQRNKGNFPGRFSGRQFSNSRSEMNVSTLELGDSALYLCASSLEVGYEQYFGPGTRLTVT.

The J gene is TRBJ2-4, the V gene TRBV2, with 8 bases identical to TRBD1. The CDR3 is made up of 15 amino acids. The V segment lost 3 bases and the J segment 0 bases; nucleotides outside the gene matches: 1. Germline CDR1 reads SNHLY; CDR2 reads FYNNEI. The CDR3 reads CASSETGVAKNIQYF. Here the CDR3 DNA reads TGTGCCAGCAGTGAGACAGGGGTAGCCAAAAACATTCAGTACTTC.

Of note for this clone: Other DNA sequences from this sample encode an identical CDR3 as well. The chain carries TRBV5-1 and TRBJ2-5; the match to TRBD1 covers 7 bases. The CDR3 contains 14 residues. Germline V gene sequence: CDR1 SGHRS, CDR2 YFSETQ. Trimming took 0 bases from V and 3 from J; bases not matched to a gene: 2. The CDR3 DNA is TGCGCCAGCAGCTTGGGAACAGGGGAAGAGACCCAGTACTTC. This codes for CASSLGTGEETQYF.

The chain employs TRBV5-1 and TRBJ2-3; D is possibly TRBD1 (7 bases). The germline V and J ends were trimmed by 3 bases and 2 bases, with 13 bases remaining between them. CDR3 length: 15 amino acids. Germline lookup yields CDR1 SGHRS and CDR2 YFSETQ. The CDR3 DNA reads TGCGCCAGCAGCTGGGCAGGGGGACTCACAGATACGCAGTATTTT. This encodes CASSWAGGLTDTQYF.

The J gene is TRBJ2-7, the V gene TRBV30; weak D call: TRBD1 (6 bases). The CDR3 sequence is 15 residues long. Germline lookup yields CDR1 GTSNPN and CDR2 SVGIG (reference sequence). The CDR3 loop reads CGAHIWSRDIHEQYF. The CDR3 nucleotides are TGTGGCGCCCACATTTGGTCCCGGGACATCCACGAGCAGTACTTC.

The genes are TRBV5-4 and TRBJ2-1, with D unclear. Germline lookup yields CDR1 SGHNT and CDR2 YYREEE (reference sequence). CDR3 length: 14 residues. V was shortened by 0 bases and J by 4 bases, with 8 bases between the two germline ends. CDR3 sequence: CASSLELDYNEQFF. In nucleotides, the CDR3 is TGTGCCAGCAGCTTGGAGTTGGATTACAATGAGCAGTTCTTC.

The chain joins TRBV7-8 to TRBJ2-1; D call uncertain. Germline V gives CDR1 SGHVS, CDR2 FQNEAQ. V was clipped by 3 bases and J by 0 bases, with 15 bases between them. The CDR3 length is 17 residues. CDR3 in amino acids: CASSFLGLASSYNEQFF. As DNA, the CDR3 is TGTGCCAGCAGCTTCCTTGGGCTGGCCAGCTCCTACAATGAGCAGTTCTTC.

The V call is TRBV6-1, the J call TRBJ2-7, with D possibly being TRBD1 (6 bases). In germline, CDR1 is MNHNS, CDR2 SASEGT. The V end lost 0 bases, the J end lost 2 bases, and 17 bases lay between the germline ends. This CDR3 comprises 17 residues. CDR3 DNA sequence: TGTGCCAGCAGTGAAGCCTCGGGACAACATCTACCCTACGAGCAGTACTTC. Translated: CASSEASGQHLPYEQYF.

This clone appeared once. The genes are TRBV2 and TRBJ1-4, with no clear D. Trimming shortened V by 3 bases and J by 6 bases, and 14 bases separated the two germline ends. Germline CDR1 SNHLY, CDR2 FYNNEI. This CDR3 is 15 amino acids long. The CDR3 bases are TGTGCCAGCAGTGACGACCGGGCCGGCCATGAAAAACTGTTTTTT. It yields the protein CASSDDRAGHEKLFF.

The V and J genes are TRBV4-1 and TRBJ2-1; 8 bases map to TRBD2. The CDR3 extends over 17 amino acids. The ends lost 1 base at V and 4 bases at J; junction bases unmatched: 9. Looked up from germline, CDR1 is MGHRA and CDR2 is YSYEKL. DNA of the CDR3: TGCGCCAGCAGCCAAGGTTTTAGCGGGGCCCTTTACAATGAGCAGTTCTTC. It codes for CASSQGFSGALYNEQFF.

The gene calls are TRBV19 and TRBJ1-5, with D uncertain. The V end lost 7 bases, the J end lost 5 bases, and 18 bases lay between the germline ends. Germline CDR1 is LNHDA and CDR2 is SQIVND (reference sequence). The CDR3 extends over 15 amino acids. The CDR3 region is CASTREGAPYQPQHF. The CDR3 DNA follows: TGTGCCAGTACCAGAGAGGGAGCCCCGTATCAGCCCCAGCATTTT.

The chain joins TRBV27 to TRBJ1-1, with D unclear. The germline V and J ends were trimmed by 6 bases and 1 base, with 24 bases remaining between them. The CDR3 has 18 residues. Looked up from germline, CDR1 is MNHEY and CDR2 is SMNVEV (reference sequence). The CDR3, as DNA: TGTGCCAGCAGACGCCGGCTGACTCTCGAAATAAGGAACACTGAAGCTTTCTTT. Its translation: CASRRRLTLEIRNTEAFF.

V and J are TRBV5-1 and TRBJ2-1, with 9 bases fitting TRBD2. Germline V gene lookup returns CDR1 SGHRS and CDR2 YFSETQ. With V trimmed by 1 base and J by 9 bases, 8 bases remained unmatched. The CDR3 contains 15 residues. The CDR3 bases are TGCGCCAGCAGCTTGTTGCGGGAGGGCCGAGGTGAGCAGTTCTTC. It yields the protein CASSLLREGRGEQFF.

The chain combines TRBV11-2 with TRBJ1-1; D call uncertain. The germline CDR1 and CDR2 sequences are SGHAT and FQNNGV. CDR3 length equals 10 residues. Deletions cut 5 bases from V and 9 bases from J, with 7 bases between. CDR3 bases: TGTGCCAGCAGCGCCGGACAAGCTTTCTTT. It yields the protein CASSAGQAFF.

This clone was observed a single time. This sequence joins TRBV11-2 and TRBJ2-1; weak D call: TRBD1 (7 bases). Trimming removed 3 bases at V and 5 bases at J, with 14 bases between. This CDR3 has 15 residues. Looked up from germline, CDR1 is SGHAT and CDR2 is FQNNGV. Here the CDR3 reads CASSFLRDRDNEQFF. CDR3 bases: TGTGCCAGCAGCTTCCTGCGGGACAGAGACAATGAGCAGTTCTTC.

V usage is TRBV5-1 and J usage is TRBJ2-2, with D possibly TRBD1 on 6 matching bases. There are 13 residues in the CDR3. V dropped 1 base and J dropped 7 bases, with 8 bases sitting between them. Looked up from germline, CDR1 is SGHRS and CDR2 is YFSETQ. DNA for the CDR3: TGCGCCAGCAGCTTGACAGGGCTCGGGGAGCTGTTTTTT. Residues: CASSLTGLGELFF.

The V and J genes are TRBV29-1 and TRBJ2-3; possibly TRBD1 or TRBD2 for D (5 bases each). The length of the CDR3 is 16 residues. Germline V lookup: CDR1 SQVTM, CDR2 ANQGSEA. V was cut by 4 bases and J by 8 bases, with 25 bases left in between. In nucleotides, the CDR3 is TGCAGCGTTGGACGGGACCGCTCTGATGTCCGGGTTACGCAGTATTTT. Translated, it gives CSVGRDRSDVRVTQYF.